This passage covers 13 T cell receptor beta chains from one sample sequenced in a study of cytomegalovirus exposure and HLA in healthy donors. PCR amplification relied on 60 Vbeta primers (plus 13 Jbeta primers). Some clones are missing from TCRdb's copy, which holds only in-frame ones; the method was immunoSEQ multiplex PCR. This sample has around 100,000 clones, with approximately 78% found just once. The sample taken for sequencing was PBMCs. Every receptor here comes from a man between 25 and 39 years old in good health and CMV-seropositive.

This clone is a singleton in its sample. The gene calls are TRBV7-2 and TRBJ2-7, with TRBD2 matching 7 bases. The length of the CDR3 is 14 residues. CDR1 and CDR2 (germline): SGHTA, FQGNSA. With 0 bases clipped from V and 3 bases from J, the junction kept 2 bases outside the gene matches. The CDR3 DNA is TGTGCCAGCAGCTTAGCCGGGACTAACTACGAGCAGTACTTC. Its protein product is CASSLAGTNYEQYF.

V usage is TRBV9 and J usage is TRBJ2-4, with a tentative D call TRBD2 (6 bases). Trimming removed 0 bases from V and 1 base from J, with 11 bases in between. This CDR3 spans 16 amino acids. Per germline, CDR1 SGDLS and CDR2 YYNGEE. Written as DNA, the CDR3 is TGTGCCAGCAGCGTAGGGGCGGGGTCCGCCAAAAACATTCAGTACTTC. Encoded protein: CASSVGAGSAKNIQYF. The whole variable domain, remainder taken from reference TRBV9 and TRBJ2-4, is DSGVTQTPKHLITATGQRVTLRCSPRSGDLSVYWYQQSLDQGLQFLIQYYNGEERAKGNILERFSAQQFPDLHSELNLSSLELGDSALYFCASSVGAGSAKNIQYFGAGTRLSVL.

This clone was seen only once. The V gene is TRBV5-1, the J gene TRBJ2-1, with 8 nucleotides matching TRBD2. V lost 3 bases to trimming and J lost 2 bases; unmatched junction nucleotides: 1. Germline CDR1 and CDR2: SGHRS and YFSETQ. CDR3 size: 14 residues. The CDR3 is CASSYGGAYNEQFF. As DNA, the CDR3 is TGCGCCAGCAGCTACGGGGGGGCCTACAATGAGCAGTTCTTC.

The chain employs TRBV5-4 and TRBJ1-3; no clear D gene. Germline loops: CDR1 SGHNT, CDR2 YYREEE (reference sequence). Trimming shortened V by 4 bases and J by 0 bases, and 8 bases separated the two germline ends. The CDR3 runs to 14 residues. CDR3: CASSILSSGNTIYF. CDR3 coding DNA: TGTGCCAGCAGCATACTGAGCTCTGGAAACACCATATATTTT.

The CDR3 DNA sequence: TGTGCCAGCAGCCCAAGGGGCAGATGGAACACTGAAGCTTTCTTT. It yields the protein CASSPRGRWNTEAFF. This chain links TRBV5-4 with TRBJ1-1; possible D gene TRBD1, 5 bases. CDR1 and CDR2 (germline): SGHNT, YYREEE (reference sequence). V dropped 4 bases and J dropped 1 base, with 14 bases sitting between them. The CDR3 consists of 15 residues.

The rearrangement uses TRBV29-1 and TRBJ2-4; 7 bases map to TRBD2. Germline CDR1 SQVTM, CDR2 ANQGSEA. The V gene end was trimmed by 7 bases and the J gene end by 8 bases; junction bases not matched to a gene: 11. The CDR3 length is 13 residues. The CDR3 loop reads CSAVWGRGDIQYF. The CDR3 nucleotides read TGCAGCGCCGTTTGGGGGAGGGGAGACATTCAGTACTTC.

This clone was seen a handful of times. V gene TRBV30 combines with J gene TRBJ1-1; 7 bases match TRBD1. This CDR3 has 12 amino acids. V gave up 7 bases and J gave up 2 bases; unmatched junction bases: 4. Germline V lookup: CDR1 GTSNPN, CDR2 SVGIG (reference sequence). The CDR3 spells CAFNRGNTEAFF. In DNA form, the CDR3 reads TGTGCCTTTAACAGGGGAAACACTGAAGCTTTCTTT.

The genes are TRBV9 and TRBJ1-1; D is uncertain. This CDR3 is 13 amino acids long. Trimming shortened V by 2 bases and J by 1 base, and 6 bases separated the two germline ends. The germline gives CDR1 SGDLS, CDR2 YYNGEE. In nucleotides, the CDR3 is TGTGCCAGCAGCGTGACGGGGAACACTGAAGCTTTCTTT. Encoded protein: CASSVTGNTEAFF.

This chain links TRBV5-8 with TRBJ2-2; D might be TRBD1 (5 bases). The germline CDR1 and CDR2 sequences are SGHTS and YDEGEE. The CDR3 sequence is 16 residues long. V was clipped by 4 bases and J by 4 bases, with 17 bases between them. CDR3 DNA: TGTGCCAGCAGCCCGGTGGGGCGGATTATCACCGGGGAGCTGTTTTTT. Amino acid sequence: CASSPVGRIITGELFF. Full variable domain (rest looked up from reference TRBV5-8 and TRBJ2-2): EAGVTQSPTHLIKTRGQQATLRCSPISGHTSVYWYQQALGLGLQFLLWYDEGEERNRGNFPPRFSGRQFPNYSSELNVNALELEDSALYLCASSPVGRIITGELFFGEGSRLTVL.

This chain connects TRBV4-1 to TRBJ2-3; TRBD1 is a possible D gene (6 bases). Per germline, CDR1 MGHRA and CDR2 YSYEKL. This CDR3 has 14 residues. Trimming stripped 5 bases from V and 1 base from J, with 10 bases between. The CDR3 protein is CASSLRTGTDTQYF. CDR3 DNA sequence: TGCGCCAGCAGCTTACGGACAGGCACAGATACGCAGTATTTT.

This clone was seen a single time. V is TRBV6-5 and J is TRBJ1-4; TRBD1 is a possible D gene (5 bases). Trimming took 5 bases from V and 12 from J, leaving 16 bases between them. Germline loops: CDR1 MNHEY, CDR2 SVGAGI. The CDR3 runs to 13 residues. The CDR3 sequence is CASSAGLRRELFF. In nucleotides, the CDR3 is TGTGCCAGCAGTGCGGGACTGCGGAGGGAACTGTTTTTT.

The V call is TRBV5-1, the J call TRBJ2-1, with 8 nucleotides matching TRBD1. The J segment lost 5 bases and the V segment lost 6 bases, leaving 7 bases of the junction unmatched. CDR3 size: 14 residues. The germline CDR1 and CDR2 sequences are SGHRS and YFSETQ. The DNA of the CDR3 is TGCGCCAGCAATACAGGGGGTGAAAACAATGAGCAGTTCTTC. As protein: CASNTGGENNEQFF.

This rearrangement joins TRBV29-1 to TRBJ1-1; D call uncertain. The germline V gene has CDR1 SQVTM and CDR2 ANQGSEA. With 0 bases removed from V and 8 bases from J, the gap between germline ends came to 13 bases. The CDR3 sequence is 13 residues long. The CDR3 DNA is TGCAGCGTTGAAGATCTGCGGCTGGCAGAAGCTTTCTTT. Protein: CSVEDLRLAEAFF.